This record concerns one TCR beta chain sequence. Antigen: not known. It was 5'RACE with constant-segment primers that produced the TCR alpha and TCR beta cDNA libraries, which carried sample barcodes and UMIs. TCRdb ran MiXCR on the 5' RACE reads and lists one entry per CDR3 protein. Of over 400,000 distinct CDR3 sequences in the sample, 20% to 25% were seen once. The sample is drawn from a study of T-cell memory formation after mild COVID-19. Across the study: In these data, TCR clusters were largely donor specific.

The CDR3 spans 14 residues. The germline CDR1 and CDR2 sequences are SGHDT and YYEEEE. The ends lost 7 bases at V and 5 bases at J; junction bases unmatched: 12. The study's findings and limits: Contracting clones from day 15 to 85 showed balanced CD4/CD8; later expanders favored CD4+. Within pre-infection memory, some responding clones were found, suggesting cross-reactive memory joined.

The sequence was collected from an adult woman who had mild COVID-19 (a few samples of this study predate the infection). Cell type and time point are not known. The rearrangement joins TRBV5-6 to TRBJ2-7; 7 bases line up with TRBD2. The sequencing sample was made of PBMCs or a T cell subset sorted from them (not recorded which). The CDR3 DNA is TGTGCCAGCCGAGGCTCCGGGCGGGGGAACGAGCAGTACTTC. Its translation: CASRGSGRGNEQYF.